The sequence of this T cell receptor (beta chain) was determined in a study of blood T cell repertoires in COVID-19. On the study more broadly: The samples span acute and convalescent COVID-19 from the United States, Italy and Spain. T cells, B-cell-depleted T cells, or PBMCs provided the cDNA or gDNA that served as material.

Some clones are missing from TCRdb's copy, which holds only in-frame ones; the method was immunoSEQ multiplex PCR. The sample holds about 83,000 clones, about 88% seen once. Germline CDR1 SQVTM, CDR2 ANQGSEA. CDR3 length: 14 residues. V lost 4 bases and J lost 0, with 11 bases in between. Specimen: peripheral blood. The chain couples TRBV29-1 to TRBJ2-3, with D uncertain. The receptor comes from a human donor in a cohort sampled during active COVID-19. As DNA, the CDR3 is TGCAGCGTTGCTCCTACTACTAGCACAGATACGCAGTATTTT. The encoded protein is CSVAPTTSTDTQYF.